The clone carrying this T cell receptor beta chain was recorded once. This entry belongs to a study of T cell changes during pregnancy in multiple sclerosis. Generated by immunoSEQ multiplex PCR, the TCRdb table keeps only in-frame clones and is missing some. Of fewer than 140,000 clones in the sample, 85% to 95% were seen once. V was trimmed by 1 base and J by 9 bases, leaving 8 bases between them. This CDR3 region has 12 residues. Germline V gene data show CDR1 as SGHDT and CDR2 as YYEEEE. The TCR comes from a female donor with multiple sclerosis, enrolled in a pregnancy study. This sequence joins TRBV5-6 and TRBJ1-5; unclear D gene. The source material was peripheral blood, sampled after pregnancy. Written as DNA, the CDR3 is TGTGCCAGCAGCTTGATGCCGGGGCCCCAGCATTTT. Amino acid sequence: CASSLMPGPQHF.